A selection of T cell receptor beta chains follows, all from one sample in a study of blood T cell repertoires in COVID-19. Measured with immunoSEQ multiplex PCR; TCRdb has only the in-frame clones, and not every one. This table has roughly 260,000 clones, 87% appearing once. Sequenced input: peripheral blood. The receptors here all came from a woman between 50 and 59 years old who had recovered from COVID-19. CDR3s leave out the opening cysteine and the closing phenylalanine or tryptophan. Each record gives: V gene, clone size, CDR3 protein. Clone sizes are given selectively: once, few, many, or a class where the clone is expanded.

TRBV2,.,ASSGHRDIPLEQY
TRBV7-2,.,ASSTRQGSVTEAF
TRBV27,.,ASSLSDRRAQY
TRBV27,.,ASRYAGRLNTEAF
TRBV20-1,.,SARVSYEQY
TRBV12-3/TRBV12-4,.,ASLSYGYT
TRBV6-6,few,ASSSRDRTNTEAF
TRBV30,.,AWSGVRGSGDTQY
TRBV19,.,ASSIDRGKTEAF
TRBV3-1/TRBV3-2,.,ASSQVGAGARETQY